A single sample gave rise to the 19 T cell receptor beta chains below, sequenced in a study of T cell clusters in autoimmune cytopenias. TRB was amplified by touch-down multiplex PCR, primer pools A and B combined. TCRdb reprocessed the multiplex PCR reads, keeping one entry per CDR3 protein, no DNA. The table for this sample gives around 11,000 distinct CDR3 sequences. TRB amplification used roughly 250 ng of peripheral blood genomic DNA. This same sample was also part of a study on T cell repertoires in aging, cancer and after chemotherapy.

Sequencing was carried out using peripheral blood. Receptor source: a human donor in good health.

According to its frequency, this clonotype is medium-sized (0.01 to 0.1%). The gene calls are TRBV12-3 or TRBV12-4 and TRBJ1-5. The CDR3 runs to 13 residues. CDR3 sequence reads: CASTQMHDQPQHF.

This chain links TRBV7-9 with TRBJ2-2; TCRdb's D gene call, TRBD1, goes unchecked for lack of DNA. The germline gives CDR1 SEHNR, CDR2 FQNEAQ (reference sequence). The CDR3 extends over 15 amino acids. This CDR3 reads CASSLYGGSAGELFF.

This chain connects TRBV19 to TRBJ1-2. In germline, CDR1 is LNHDA, CDR2 SQIVND (reference sequence). This CDR3 is built from 16 residues. This CDR3 is CASSIAYRRTFYGYTF.

This sequence joins TRBV20-1 and TRBJ2-6. The CDR3 length is 16 residues. CDR1 DFQATT and CDR2 SNEGSKA come from the germline V gene (reference sequence). The CDR3 sequence is CSARDVLDSGANVLTF.

The rearrangement uses TRBV6-1 and TRBJ1-1. Germline loops: CDR1 MNHNS, CDR2 SASEGT. The CDR3 runs to 14 residues. The CDR3 loop is CASGWFPPRTEAFF.

CDR3: CASSSPGKGGSGANVLTF. The V and J genes are TRBV5-4 and TRBJ2-6; the D call from TCRdb, TRBD1, cannot be confirmed without DNA. The germline V gene encodes CDR1 SGHNT and CDR2 YYREEE (reference sequence). The CDR3 runs to 18 residues.

This rearrangement joins TRBV4-3 to TRBJ2-7. The germline CDR1 and CDR2 sequences are LGHNA and YSLEER. The CDR3 consists of 16 residues. CDR3 protein: CASSQDFTGASYEQYF.

The V and J genes are TRBV27 and TRBJ2-7; TCRdb reports TRBD1, a call that lacks DNA to check it against. Germline V gives CDR1 MNHEY, CDR2 SMNVEV (reference sequence). The CDR3 is 15 amino acids. This chain's CDR3 is CASSLRQGRLTEQYF.

This clonotype shows up as medium-sized (0.01 to 0.1%) by frequency. The chain carries TRBV18 and TRBJ2-6; no DNA is available, so the TRBD1 call from TCRdb remains unchecked. The length of the CDR3 is 16 residues. Germline-derived CDR1 and CDR2 are KGHSH and LQKENI. The CDR3 protein is CASSGITGSGANVLTF.

The chain links TRBV6-5 to TRBJ2-7; the D call from TCRdb, TRBD2, cannot be confirmed without DNA. This CDR3 region has 15 residues. CDR1 and CDR2 from the germline V gene are MNHEY and SVGAGI. CDR3 in amino acids: CASSYSGTVSYEQYF.

The chain has TRBV6-6 and TRBJ2-4. Germline CDR1 and CDR2: MNHNY and SVGAGI (reference sequence). CDR3 length: 13 residues. The CDR3: CASSLVAKNIQYF.

The chain is built from TRBV6-4 and TRBJ2-1; TCRdb lists TRBD1, though no DNA is available to test this call. The CDR3 contains 12 residues. CDR1 and CDR2 from the germline V gene are MRHNA and SNTAGT. CDR3 sequence reads: CASSDETGHKFF.

This clonotype shows up as medium-sized by frequency. The chain combines TRBV30 with TRBJ1-1. The length of the CDR3 is 12 residues. Germline CDR1 and CDR2: GTSNPN and SVGIG (reference sequence). The CDR3 loop reads CAWSSSNTEAFF.

The chain employs TRBV4-3 and TRBJ1-5; with no DNA, the TCRdb D assignment of TRBD1 cannot be verified. Germline loops: CDR1 LGHNA, CDR2 YSLEER. The CDR3 has 14 residues. The CDR3 protein is CASSQEGGNQPQHF.

J is TRBJ2-1 and V is TRBV14; the TRBD1 assignment by TCRdb is unverifiable without DNA. Germline V CDR1 and CDR2: SGHDN, FVKESK. The length of the CDR3 is 12 residues. CDR3 residues: CASSPTRNEQFF.

The J gene is TRBJ2-7, the V gene TRBV6-2 or TRBV6-3; as DNA is missing, the TRBD1 call by TCRdb cannot be tested. Germline loops: CDR1 MNHEY, CDR2 SVGEGT. This CDR3 spans 15 amino acids. CDR3 sequence: CASSSPDRGHYEQYF.

The genes are TRBV5-4 and TRBJ1-1. The germline V gene encodes CDR1 SGHNT and CDR2 YYREEE (reference sequence). CDR3 size: 12 residues. CDR3: CASSFRDTEAFF.

The CDR3 here is CASSRGVNYSNQPQHF. This chain joins TRBV19 and TRBJ1-5. The CDR3 consists of 16 residues. Germline CDR1 is LNHDA and CDR2 is SQIVND (reference sequence).

This chain uses TRBV6-2 or TRBV6-3 with TRBJ1-2; TCRdb returns TRBD1, unconfirmable since there is no DNA. The CDR3 runs 14 residues. The germline V gene has CDR1 MNHEY and CDR2 SVGEGT. The CDR3 here is CASSPQSWHYGYTF.